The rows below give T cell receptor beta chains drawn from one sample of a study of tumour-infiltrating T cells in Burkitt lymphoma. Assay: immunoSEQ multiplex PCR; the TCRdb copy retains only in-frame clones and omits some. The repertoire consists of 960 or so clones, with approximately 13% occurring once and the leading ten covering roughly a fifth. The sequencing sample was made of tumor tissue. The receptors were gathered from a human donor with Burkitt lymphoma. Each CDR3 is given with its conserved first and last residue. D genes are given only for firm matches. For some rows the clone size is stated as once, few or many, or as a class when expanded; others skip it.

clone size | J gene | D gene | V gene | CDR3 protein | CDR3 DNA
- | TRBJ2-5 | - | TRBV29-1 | CSVGARETQYF | TGCAGCGTTGGGGCCCGAGAGACCCAGTACTTC
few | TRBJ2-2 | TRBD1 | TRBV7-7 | CASSLSDLQGALNTGELFF | TGTGCTAGCAGCCTCTCGGATTTACAGGGGGCTTTAAACACCGGGGAGCTGTTTTTT
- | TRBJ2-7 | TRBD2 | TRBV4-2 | CASSYGLAYEQYF | TGTGCCAGCAGCTACGGACTAGCCTACGAGCAGTACTTT
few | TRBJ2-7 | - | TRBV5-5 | CASSFPLDEQYF | TGTGCCAGCAGCTTTCCTCTAGACGAGCAGTACTTC
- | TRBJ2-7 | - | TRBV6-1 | CASSEDGTYEQYF | TGTGCCAGCAGTGAAGACGGAACCTACGAGCAGTACTTC
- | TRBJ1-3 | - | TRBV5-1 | CASSQGPSSGNTRYF | TGCGCCAGCAGCCAGGGACCGAGCTCTGGAAACACCAGATATTTT
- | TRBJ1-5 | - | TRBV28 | CASRAGVQPQHF | TGTGCCAGCAGGGCTGGGGTTCAGCCCCAGCATTTT
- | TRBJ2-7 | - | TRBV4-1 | CASSQRLKPSSYEQYF | TGCGCCAGCAGCCAAAGGTTAAAACCGTCCTCCTACGAGCAGTACTTC
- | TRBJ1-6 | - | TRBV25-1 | CASSPGGINHSPLHF | TGTGCCAGCAGTCCGGGGGGCATAAATCATTCACCCCTCCACTTT
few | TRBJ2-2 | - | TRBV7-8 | CASSLEAGPTGELFF | TGTGCCAGCAGCTTAGAAGCCGGACCAACCGGGGAGCTGTTTTTT
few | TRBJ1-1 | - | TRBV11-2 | CASRWGASNTEAFF | TGTGCCAGCAGATGGGGGGCCTCGAACACTGAAGCTTTCTTT
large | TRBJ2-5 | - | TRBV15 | CATSGRDQETQYF | TGTGCCACCAGCGGCCGGGACCAAGAGACCCAGTACTTC
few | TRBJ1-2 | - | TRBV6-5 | CASSYGGLHGYTF | TGTGCCAGCAGTTACGGGGGGCTCCATGGCTACACCTTC
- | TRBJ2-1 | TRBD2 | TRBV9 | CASSPPGLAVLNEQFF | TGTGCCAGCAGCCCGCCGGGACTAGCGGTACTGAATGAGCAGTTCTTC
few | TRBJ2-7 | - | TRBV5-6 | CASSLGYEQYF | TGTGCCAGCAGCTTGGGATACGAGCAGTACTTC
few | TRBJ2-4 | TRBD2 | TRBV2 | CASTSSSSGGANIQYF | TGTGCCAGCACTTCAAGTAGTAGCGGGGGGGCCAACATTCAGTACTTC
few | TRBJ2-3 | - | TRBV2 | CASSEGDTQYF | TGTGCCAGCAGTGAAGGGGATACGCAGTATTTT
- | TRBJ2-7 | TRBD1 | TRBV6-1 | CATCRTGGYEQYF | TGTGCCACCTGTAGGACAGGGGGCTACGAGCAGTACTTC
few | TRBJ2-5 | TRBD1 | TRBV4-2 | CASSQDGQGKAQYF | TGTGCCAGCAGCCAAGATGGACAGGGGAAGGCCCAGTACTTC
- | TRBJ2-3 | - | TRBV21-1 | CASSNPWTAGGDTQYF | TGTGCCAGCAGCAATCCTTGGACAGCCGGGGGGGATACGCAGTATTTT
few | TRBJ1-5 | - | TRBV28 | CASSLFGSGNQPQHF | TGTGCCAGCAGTTTATTTGGGTCCGGAAATCAGCCCCAGCATTTT
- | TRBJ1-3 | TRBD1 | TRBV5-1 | CASSLEGTVFDGNTIYF | TGCGCCAGCAGCTTGGAGGGGACAGTTTTCGATGGAAACACCATATATTTT
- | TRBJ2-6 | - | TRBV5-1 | CASSLANSGANVLTF | TGCGCCAGCAGCTTGGCCAACTCTGGGGCCAACGTCCTGACTTTC
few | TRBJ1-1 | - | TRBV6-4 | CASRTDGMNTEAFF | TGTGCCAGCAGGACTGACGGCATGAACACTGAAGCTTTCTTT
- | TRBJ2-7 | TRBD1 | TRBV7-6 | CASSLADRAGQEDYEQYF | TGTGCCAGCAGCTTAGCTGATCGGGCGGGACAGGAGGACTACGAGCAGTACTTC
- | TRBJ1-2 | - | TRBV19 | CASSMTERGYGYTF | TGTGCCAGTAGTATGACCGAGAGAGGCTATGGCTACACCTTC
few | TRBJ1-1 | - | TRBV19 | CASSIGPANTEAFF | TGTGCCAGTAGTATCGGTCCAGCGAACACTGAAGCTTTCTTT
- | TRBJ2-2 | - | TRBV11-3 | CASSPNTGELFF | TGTGCCAGCAGCCCTAACACCGGGGAGCTGTTTTTT
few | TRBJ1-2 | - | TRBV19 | CVSSITERGAYGYTF | TGTGTCAGTAGTATCACTGAGAGGGGAGCCTATGGCTACACCTTC
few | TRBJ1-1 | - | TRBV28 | CASSLTGRSTEAFF | TGTGCCAGCAGTTTAACAGGGAGGAGCACTGAAGCTTTCTTT
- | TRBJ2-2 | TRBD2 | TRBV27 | CASSPGLVLTGELFF | TGTGCCAGCAGTCCGGGACTAGTCTTGACCGGGGAGCTGTTTTTT
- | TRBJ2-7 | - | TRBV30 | CAWRQGGTSEQYF | TGTGCCTGGAGACAGGGGGGGACCTCCGAGCAGTACTTC
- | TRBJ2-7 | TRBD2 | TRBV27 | CASSMKRTSLLYEQYF | TGTGCCAGCAGCATGAAGAGGACTAGTCTACTCTACGAGCAGTACTTC
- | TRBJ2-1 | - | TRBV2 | CASSGQGGTMGQFF | TGTGCCAGCAGTGGACAGGGAGGGACAATGGGGCAGTTCTTC
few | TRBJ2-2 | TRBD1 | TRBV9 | CASSTHGTANTGELFF | TGTGCCAGCAGCACCCACGGGACAGCGAACACCGGGGAGCTGTTTTTT
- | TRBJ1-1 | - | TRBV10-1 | CASSDRPVNTEAFF | TGCGCCAGCAGTGATCGGCCGGTGAACACTGAAGCTTTCTTT
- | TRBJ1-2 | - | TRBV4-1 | CASTYGSNYGYTF | TGCGCCAGCACCTACGGTTCCAACTATGGCTACACCTTC
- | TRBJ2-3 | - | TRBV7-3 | CASSLGFGGDTQYF | TGTGCCAGCAGCTTAGGGTTTGGGGGAGATACGCAGTATTTT
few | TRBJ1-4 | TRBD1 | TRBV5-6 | CASSLQGAVQLELFF | TGTGCCAGCAGTCTTCAGGGGGCGGTTCAATTGGAACTGTTTTTT
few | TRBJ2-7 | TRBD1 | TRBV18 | CASSPGQDPSYEQYF | TGTGCCAGCTCACCAGGACAGGATCCCTCCTACGAGCAGTACTTC
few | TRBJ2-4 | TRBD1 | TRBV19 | CASSGHRDRQYF | TGTGCCAGTAGTGGGCATCGGGACAGACAGTACTTC
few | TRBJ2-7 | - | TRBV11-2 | CASSPELGGTYEQYF | TGTGCCAGCAGCCCAGAATTGGGGGGCACCTACGAGCAGTACTTC
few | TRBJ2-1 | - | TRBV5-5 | CASSLFDREQFF | TGTGCCAGCAGCTTATTTGACAGAGAGCAGTTCTTC
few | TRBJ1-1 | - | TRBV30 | CAWSLEGNTEAFF | TGTGCCTGGAGTTTAGAAGGGAACACTGAAGCTTTCTTT